This is a list of T cell receptor beta chains from one sample in a study of OX40 agonist ivuxolimab in advanced cancers. Generated by immunoSEQ multiplex PCR, the TCRdb table keeps only in-frame clones and is missing some. The top ten clones hold 0.6% to 0.85% of a sample with some 75,000 clones, roughly 90% of them seen once. This material consisted of CD4+ or CD8+ T cells sorted from blood, taken in a trial of the OX40 agonist ivuxolimab. The receptors were gathered from an adult with an advanced solid tumor such as melanoma, head and neck, liver or kidney cancer. Both conserved end residues are part of each CDR3. The D gene is left open where the match is weak. Clone size, where shown, is once, few, many, or a class for clones that have expanded.

V gene	D gene	clone size	J gene	CDR3 protein	CDR3 DNA
TRBV7-2	.	.	TRBJ2-3	CACDPAGADTQYF	TGTGCCTGCGATCCGGCCGGGGCAGATACGCAGTATTTT
TRBV29-1	.	.	TRBJ1-1	CSVNRVSVTEAFF	TGCAGCGTGAACAGGGTATCCGTCACTGAAGCTTTCTTT
TRBV6-5	TRBD2	.	TRBJ2-3	CASTDRGADTQYF	TGTGCCAGCACCGACCGGGGGGCAGATACGCAGTATTTT
TRBV4-2	TRBD2	.	TRBJ2-3	CASSQETAGGGDTQYF	TGTGCCAGCAGCCAAGAAACAGCGGGAGGGGGGGATACGCAGTATTTT
TRBV7-6	TRBD2	once	TRBJ2-2	CASSLGAGATGELFF	TGTGCCAGCAGCTTAGGAGCGGGAGCCACCGGGGAGCTGTTTTTT
TRBV5-4	TRBD2	.	TRBJ2-7	CASSLTAGVSEQYF	TGTGCCAGCAGCTTAACAGCGGGAGTATCCGAGCAGTACTTC
TRBV30	.	.	TRBJ2-7	CAWSDRRGYEQYF	TGTGCCTGGAGCGACCGAAGGGGCTACGAGCAGTACTTC
TRBV18	.	.	TRBJ1-2	CASSEGLSQAYGYTF	TGTGCCAGCTCAGAGGGCCTTTCCCAGGCCTATGGCTACACCTTC
TRBV2	.	.	TRBJ1-2	CASRPPGFANYGYTF	TGTGCCAGCAGACCCCCCGGGTTCGCTAACTATGGCTACACCTTC
TRBV6-5	.	.	TRBJ1-2	CASRRDHGYTF	TGTGCCAGCCGGAGGGACCATGGCTACACCTTC
TRBV19	.	.	TRBJ1-5	CASSGVGRGYSNQPQHF	TGTGCCAGTAGTGGGGTCGGGCGGGGATATAGCAATCAGCCCCAGCATTTT
TRBV5-1	.	few	TRBJ1-6	CASSLGGENSPLHF	TGCGCCAGCAGCTTGGGGGGGGAGAATTCACCCCTCCACTTT
TRBV6-5	TRBD1	few	TRBJ1-2	CASSYSGTGNYGYTF	TGTGCCAGCAGTTACTCCGGGACAGGGAACTATGGCTACACCTTC
TRBV4-3	.	.	TRBJ2-7	CASSQDTGGDEQYF	TGCGCCAGCAGCCAAGATACAGGGGGGGACGAGCAGTACTTC
TRBV7-8	.	once	TRBJ2-5	CASSLGGMGGQETQYF	TGTGCCAGCAGCTTAGGGGGCATGGGGGGACAAGAGACCCAGTACTTC
TRBV12-2	.	.	TRBJ1-1	CASRSRDGTEAFF	TGTGCAAGTCGCTCCAGGGATGGAACTGAAGCTTTCTTT
TRBV11-2	.	.	TRBJ1-1	CASSITQVNTEAFF	TGTGCCAGCAGCATTACACAGGTCAACACTGAAGCTTTCTTT
TRBV7-2	TRBD1	.	TRBJ2-5	CASSSGQGETQYF	TGTGCCAGCAGCTCGGGACAGGGAGAGACCCAGTACTTC
TRBV5-1	.	once	TRBJ1-1	CASSLMEAISAEAFF	TGCGCCAGCAGCTTGATGGAAGCCATAAGCGCTGAAGCTTTCTTT
TRBV5-1	TRBD1	.	TRBJ2-2	CASSLRGQGNTGELFF	TGCGCCAGCAGCTTGCGAGGACAGGGGAACACCGGGGAGCTGTTTTTT
TRBV5-4	TRBD2	.	TRBJ2-7	CASSLAGGPGYEQYF	TGTGCCAGCAGTTTAGCGGGAGGTCCCGGGTACGAGCAGTACTTC
TRBV18	TRBD2	.	TRBJ2-5	CASSPREGIKTQYF	TGTGCCAGCTCACCAAGGGAGGGGATAAAGACCCAGTACTTC
TRBV6-1	.	.	TRBJ1-5	CASRTENQPQHF	TGTGCCAGCAGGACAGAAAATCAGCCCCAGCATTTT
TRBV12-5	.	.	TRBJ2-3	CASGSTDTQYF	TGTGCTAGTGGTTCGACTGATACGCAGTATTTT
TRBV5-1	.	once	TRBJ2-3	CASSPGAFTDTQYF	TGCGCCAGCTCTCCCGGAGCGTTCACAGATACGCAGTATTTT
TRBV7-7	TRBD2	.	TRBJ2-1	CASSKGTSGINEQFF	TGTGCCAGCAGCAAAGGGACTAGCGGGATCAATGAGCAGTTCTTC
TRBV19	TRBD1	few	TRBJ1-6	CASSTRDRYSPLHF	TGTGCCAGTAGTACCCGGGACAGATATTCACCCCTCCACTTT
TRBV28	TRBD1	.	TRBJ2-3	CATRQGFEDTQYF	TGTGCCACCAGACAGGGTTTTGAAGATACGCAGTATTTT
TRBV11-2	.	.	TRBJ2-3	CASSLGVRTYTDTQYF	TGTGCCAGCAGCTTAGGGGTTAGGACTTACACAGATACGCAGTATTTT
TRBV10-3	TRBD1	.	TRBJ1-1	CAISGRQGNTEAFF	TGTGCCATCAGTGGGAGACAGGGCAACACTGAAGCTTTCTTT
TRBV18	TRBD1	.	TRBJ2-7	CASSPFSGTGVHEQYF	TGTGCCAGCTCACCATTTTCTGGGACAGGGGTCCACGAGCAGTACTTC
TRBV28	.	few	TRBJ1-2	CASSLRDRGYTF	TGTGCCAGCAGTTTAAGGGACCGCGGCTACACCTTC
TRBV29-1	.	.	TRBJ1-1	CSVDSGFGTEAFF	TGCAGCGTTGATTCGGGGTTTGGAACTGAAGCTTTCTTT
TRBV5-4	.	.	TRBJ1-5	CASSKGLDQPQHF	TGTGCCAGCAGTAAGGGTTTAGATCAGCCCCAGCATTTT
TRBV6-5	.	.	TRBJ1-4	CASSYEGPATNEKLFF	TGTGCCAGCAGTTACGAGGGTCCTGCAACTAATGAAAAACTGTTTTTT
TRBV29-1	TRBD2	.	TRBJ2-7	CSVGHREGYEQYF	TGCAGTGTGGGGCACCGGGAGGGATACGAGCAGTACTTC
TRBV18	.	.	TRBJ2-1	CATSRGADYNEQFF	TGTGCCACCTCACGCGGAGCGGACTACAATGAGCAGTTCTTC
TRBV7-2	.	.	TRBJ1-6	CASSHNNSPLHF	TGTGCCAGCAGCCACAATAATTCACCCCTCCACTTT
TRBV6-5	.	.	TRBJ2-1	CAARASGGRNEQFF	TGTGCCGCCCGAGCGTCGGGGGGCAGGAATGAGCAGTTCTTC
TRBV11-2	.	few	TRBJ2-1	CASSKPGAYNEQFF	TGTGCCAGCAGCAAACCCGGGGCCTACAATGAGCAGTTCTTC
TRBV11-2	TRBD1	.	TRBJ1-2	CASSLVARDRVSNGYTF	TGTGCCAGCAGCTTAGTAGCCCGAGACAGGGTCTCTAATGGCTACACCTTC
TRBV21-1	.	many	TRBJ2-7	CASTTGTRTYEQYF	TGTGCCAGTACGACCGGGACTCGGACCTACGAGCAGTACTTC
TRBV4-3	.	.	TRBJ1-2	CASSQAPTRGYGYTF	TGCGCCAGCAGCCAAGCCCCAACGAGGGGCTATGGCTACACCTTC